The 2 T cell receptor beta chains in this list originate from one sample, sequenced in a study of CD8 T cells in ankylosing spondylitis. TCRdb processed the 5' RACE reads anew with MiXCR; each CDR3 protein has one entry. The repertoire consists of hundreds of thousands of distinct CDR3 sequences, with 7.5% to 9% occurring once and the leading ten covering approximately 6.3%. The sample consisted of blood, either unsorted or a sorted T cell fraction (not recorded which). The receptors were sampled from a male donor with ankylosing spondylitis or in good health (not recorded which).

This clonotype was picked up a small number of times. V gene TRBV4-3 combines with J gene TRBJ2-5; 7 positions match TRBD2. This CDR3 is 16 amino acids long. With V trimmed by 0 bases and J by 5 bases, 9 bases remained unmatched. Germline loops: CDR1 LGHNA, CDR2 YSLEER. This chain's CDR3 is CASSQDWGGAEETQYF. For the CDR3, the DNA is TGCGCCAGCAGCCAAGATTGGGGAGGGGCGGAGGAGACCCAGTACTTC.

Notes on this clonotype: This could be a read error, since a much larger clone is one nucleotide away. V is TRBV5-1 and J is TRBJ1-1; tentative D call: TRBD1 (6 bases). The V end was cut by 4 bases, the J end by 7 bases, with 20 bases between. CDR1 is SGHRS, CDR2 YFSETQ, per germline. This CDR3 is 15 amino acids long. The CDR3 DNA follows: TGCGCCAGCAGCGGCGCACAGGGAGGAGGCAGTGAAGCTTTCTTT. Amino acids: CASSGAQGGGSEAFF.